The 11 T cell receptor beta chains reported below all come from one sample, sequenced in a study of T cell responses to AZD1222 COVID-19 vaccine. Method: immunoSEQ multiplex PCR; TCRdb's copy keeps in-frame clones and lacks some. The sample has around 26,000 clones; 88% are singletons. The material was peripheral blood, obtained 28 days after the second AZD1222 dose. The receptors originated from an adult who received the AZD1222 COVID-19 vaccine.

The chain carries TRBV4-1 and TRBJ2-1; possible D gene TRBD2, 6 bases. Germline assignment: CDR1 MGHRA and CDR2 YSYEKL. This CDR3 has 17 residues. V lost 3 bases and J lost 9, with 24 bases in between. The CDR3 region is CASSQVGTGRGKVEQFF. The CDR3 DNA reads as TGCGCCAGCAGCCAGGTCGGTACGGGGCGCGGGAAAGTTGAGCAGTTCTTC.

This chain connects TRBV2 to TRBJ2-1; 8 bases agree with TRBD1. V shed 9 bases and J 13 bases; nucleotides not matched to a gene: 5. Germline V gene data show CDR1 as SNHLY and CDR2 as FYNNEI. The CDR3 has 10 residues. The CDR3 protein is CARGTGNQFF. The CDR3 region has the DNA TGTGCCAGGGGGACAGGAAATCAGTTCTTC.

The chain uses TRBV10-3 and TRBJ2-3; 12 bases are shared with TRBD1. Germline values: CDR1 ENHRY, CDR2 SYGVKD. This CDR3 is built from 15 residues. V was clipped by 5 bases and J by 5 bases; unmatched bases: 5. Here the CDR3 DNA reads TGTGCCATCAGTCCGGGACAGGGGGCGGAAGATACGCAGTATTTT. This translates into CAISPGQGAEDTQYF.

The V gene is TRBV20-1, the J gene TRBJ2-7; 8 nucleotides match TRBD1. Losses at the gene ends were 3 bases for V and 0 bases for J; bases not matched to a gene: 4. Germline values: CDR1 DFQATT, CDR2 SNEGSKA (reference sequence). The CDR3 is made up of 14 amino acids. As DNA, the CDR3 is TGCAGTGCTAGTCTAGGGACAGGCTCCTACGAGCAGTACTTC. This encodes CSASLGTGSYEQYF.

V usage is TRBV5-1 and J usage is TRBJ1-1, with 8 nucleotides matching TRBD1. CDR3 length: 16 amino acids. The germline CDR1 and CDR2 sequences are SGHRS and YFSETQ. The V gene end was trimmed by 0 bases and the J gene end by 4 bases; junction bases not matched to a gene: 8. For the CDR3, the DNA is TGCGCCAGCAGCTTGGAGACAGGGGTCATGGGCACTGAAGCTTTCTTT. Its translation is CASSLETGVMGTEAFF.

J is TRBJ2-3 and V is TRBV6-6; D is uncertain. V lost 2 bases and J lost 6, with 12 bases in between. In germline, CDR1 is MNHNY, CDR2 SVGAGI (reference sequence). The CDR3 has 14 amino acids. The CDR3 protein is CASSYTSSRDTQYF. CDR3 nucleotide sequence: TGTGCCAGCAGTTACACGTCGTCCCGGGATACGCAGTATTTT.

The chain joins TRBV19 to TRBJ1-1; no firm D call. The V end lost 9 bases, the J end lost 0 bases, and 14 bases lay between the germline ends. Germline CDR1 and CDR2: LNHDA and SQIVND (reference sequence). The CDR3 consists of 14 residues. In nucleotides, the CDR3 is TGTGCCAGCGGGGTAGGAGTAATGAACACTGAAGCTTTCTTT. Protein sequence: CASGVGVMNTEAFF.

V usage is TRBV21-1 and J usage is TRBJ1-4. TRBV21-1 represents a pseudogene. The CDR3 has 10 residues. The DNA of the CDR3 is TGTGCCAGCAAGAATGAAAAACTGTTTTTT. Protein product: CASKNEKLFF.

This chain joins TRBV19 and TRBJ1-6; D is uncertain. This CDR3 is 13 amino acids long. V gave up 7 bases and J gave up 6 bases, with 10 bases separating them. CDR1 and CDR2 (germline): LNHDA, SQIVND (reference sequence). CDR3 nucleotide sequence: TGTGCCAGTAAGTCCAAGGGTAATTCACCCCTCCACTTT. Translating gives CASKSKGNSPLHF. Full variable domain (rest looked up from reference TRBV19 and TRBJ1-6): DGGITQSPKYLFRKEGQNVTLSCEQNLNHDAMYWYRQDPGQGLRLIYYSQIVNDFQKGDIAEGYSVSREKKESFPLTVTSAQKNPTAFYLCASKSKGNSPLHFGNGTRLTVT.

Only one count was recorded for this clone. The rearrangement uses TRBV6-5 and TRBJ1-1, with a weak D call TRBD1 (6 bases). Trimming cost V 7 bases and J 5 bases, with 17 bases left between them. CDR3 length: 14 amino acids. Germline CDR1 is MNHEY and CDR2 is SVGAGI. CDR3 nucleotide sequence: TGTGCCAGCATACTCAGGGGAGGTAGAACTGAAGCTTTCTTT. This gives the protein CASILRGGRTEAFF.

J is TRBJ2-5 and V is TRBV6-5; weak D call: TRBD1 (5 bases). Trimming left V 8 bases short and J 5 bases short, with 18 bases between. Per the germline V gene, CDR1 is MNHEY and CDR2 is SVGAGI. This CDR3 spans 14 amino acids. The CDR3 DNA reads TGTGCCAGCGCCCCGCAGGGTGGTCGGGAGACCCAGTACTTC. The encoded protein is CASAPQGGRETQYF.